The source of this T cell receptor beta chain is a study of T-cell memory formation after mild COVID-19. Study as a whole: Clustering of TCRs was largely donor specific. Broader study findings: The second-wave clones peaking on day 37 were not confirmed as SARS-CoV-2-specific.

As for this clonotype: Its specificity is unknown.

From 5'RACE with constant-segment primers came TCR alpha and TCR beta cDNA libraries that carried sample barcodes and UMIs. A single record per CDR3 protein comes from TCRdb applying MiXCR to the 5' RACE reads. This table holds more than 400,000 distinct CDR3 sequences, around a sixth found once. This CDR3 region has 17 residues. V was cut by 2 bases and J by 4 bases, with 21 bases left in between. Germline V gene lookup returns CDR1 SGHRS and CDR2 YFSETQ. V usage is TRBV5-1 and J usage is TRBJ1-1; possibly TRBD1 for D (6 bases). The specimen sequenced was PBMCs or a T cell subset sorted from them (not recorded which). This clonotype was sampled from an adult woman who had mild COVID-19 (a few samples of this study predate the infection). Cell type and time point are not known. DNA of the CDR3: TGCGCCAGCAGCTTCCCACGTTTACAGGGAGGGAGCACTGAAGCTTTCTTT. Encoded protein: CASSFPRLQGGSTEAFF.